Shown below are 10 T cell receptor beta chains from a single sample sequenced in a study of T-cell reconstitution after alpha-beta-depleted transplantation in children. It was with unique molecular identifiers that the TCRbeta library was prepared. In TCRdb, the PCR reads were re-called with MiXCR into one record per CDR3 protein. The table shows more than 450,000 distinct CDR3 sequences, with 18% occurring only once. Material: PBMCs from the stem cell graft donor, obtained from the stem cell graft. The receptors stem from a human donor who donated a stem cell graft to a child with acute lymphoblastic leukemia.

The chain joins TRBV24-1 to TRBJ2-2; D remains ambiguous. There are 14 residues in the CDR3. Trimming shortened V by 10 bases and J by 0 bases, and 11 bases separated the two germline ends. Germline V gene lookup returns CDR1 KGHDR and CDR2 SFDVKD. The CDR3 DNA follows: TGTGCCACTCGCCGCGGTGCGAACACCGGGGAGCTGTTTTTT. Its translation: CATRRGANTGELFF.

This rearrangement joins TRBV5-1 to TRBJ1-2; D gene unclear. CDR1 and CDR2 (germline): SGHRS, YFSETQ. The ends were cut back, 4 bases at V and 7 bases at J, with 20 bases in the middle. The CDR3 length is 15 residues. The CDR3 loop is CASSRVGDPRSGYTF. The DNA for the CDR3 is TGCGCCAGCAGCCGCGTCGGAGACCCAAGGAGTGGCTACACCTTC.

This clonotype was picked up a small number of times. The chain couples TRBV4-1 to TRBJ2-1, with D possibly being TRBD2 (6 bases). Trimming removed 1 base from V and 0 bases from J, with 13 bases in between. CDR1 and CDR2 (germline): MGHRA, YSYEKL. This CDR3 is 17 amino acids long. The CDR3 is CASSQVSVGSSYNEQFF. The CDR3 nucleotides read TGCGCCAGCAGCCAAGTTTCAGTCGGGAGCTCCTACAATGAGCAGTTCTTC.

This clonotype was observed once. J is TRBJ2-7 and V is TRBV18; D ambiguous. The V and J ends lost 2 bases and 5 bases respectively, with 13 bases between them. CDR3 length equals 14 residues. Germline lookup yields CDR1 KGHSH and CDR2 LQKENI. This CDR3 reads CASSPGSVGNEQYF. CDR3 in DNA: TGTGCCAGCTCACCAGGGTCGGTAGGAAACGAGCAGTACTTC. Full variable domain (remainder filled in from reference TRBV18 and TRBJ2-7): NAGVMQNPRHLVRRRGQEARLRCSPMKGHSHVYWYRQLPEEGLKFMVYLQKENIIDESGMPKERFSAEFPKEGPSILRIQQVVRGDSAAYFCASSPGSVGNEQYFGPGTRLTVT.

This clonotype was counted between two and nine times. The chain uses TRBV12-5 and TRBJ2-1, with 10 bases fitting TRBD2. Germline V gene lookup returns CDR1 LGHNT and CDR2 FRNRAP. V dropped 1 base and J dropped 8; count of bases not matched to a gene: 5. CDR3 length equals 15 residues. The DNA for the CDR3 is TGTGCTAGTGGTTTGGAAGCGGGAGGGCCCCATGAGCAGTTCTTC. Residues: CASGLEAGGPHEQFF.

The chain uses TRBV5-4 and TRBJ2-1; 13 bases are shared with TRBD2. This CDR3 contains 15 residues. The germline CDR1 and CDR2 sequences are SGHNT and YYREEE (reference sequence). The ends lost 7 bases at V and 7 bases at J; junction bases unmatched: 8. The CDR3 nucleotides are TGTGCCAGCGGCGCGGGGACTAGCGGGATGAATGAGCAGTTCTTC. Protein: CASGAGTSGMNEQFF.

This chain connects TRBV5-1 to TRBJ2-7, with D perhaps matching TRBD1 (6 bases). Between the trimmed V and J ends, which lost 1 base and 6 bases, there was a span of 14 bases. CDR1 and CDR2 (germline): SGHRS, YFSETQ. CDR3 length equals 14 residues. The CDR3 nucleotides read TGCGCCAGCAGCTTGTGGGACAAAGGCGGCGAGCAGTACTTC. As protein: CASSLWDKGGEQYF. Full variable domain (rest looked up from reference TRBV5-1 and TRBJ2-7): KAGVTQTPRYLIKTRGQQVTLSCSPISGHRSVSWYQQTPGQGLQFLFEYFSETQRNKGNFPGRFSGRQFSNSRSEMNVSTLELGDSALYLCASSLWDKGGEQYFGPGTRLTVT.

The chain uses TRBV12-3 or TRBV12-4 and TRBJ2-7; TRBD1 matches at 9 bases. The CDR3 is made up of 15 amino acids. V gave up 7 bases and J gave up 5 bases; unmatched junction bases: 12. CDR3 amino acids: CASIRRTGAADEQYF. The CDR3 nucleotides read TGTGCCAGCATCCGACGGACAGGGGCGGCTGACGAGCAGTACTTC.

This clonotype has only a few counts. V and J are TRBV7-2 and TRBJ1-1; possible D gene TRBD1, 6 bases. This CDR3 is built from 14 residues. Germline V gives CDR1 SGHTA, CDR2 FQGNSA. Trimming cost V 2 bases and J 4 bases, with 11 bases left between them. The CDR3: CASSLTRRGTEAFF. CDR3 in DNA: TGTGCCAGCAGCTTAACCCGCAGGGGCACTGAAGCTTTCTTT.

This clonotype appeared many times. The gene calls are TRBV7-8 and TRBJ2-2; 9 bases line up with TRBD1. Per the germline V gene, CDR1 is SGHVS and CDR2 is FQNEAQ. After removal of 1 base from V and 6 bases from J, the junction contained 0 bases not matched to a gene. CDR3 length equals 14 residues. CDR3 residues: CASSLGTGAGELFF. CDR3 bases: TGTGCCAGCAGCTTAGGGACAGGGGCCGGGGAGCTGTTTTTT.